Below, 8 T cell receptor beta chains from the same sample are listed, as sequenced in a study of OX40 agonist ivuxolimab in advanced cancers. Method: immunoSEQ multiplex PCR; TCRdb's copy keeps in-frame clones and lacks some. This table holds 45,000 to 55,000 clones, nearly 90% found once. The source material was CD4+ or CD8+ T cells sorted from blood, sampled in a trial of the OX40 agonist ivuxolimab. The receptors come from an adult with an advanced solid tumor such as melanoma, head and neck, liver or kidney cancer.

The CDR3 nucleotides are TGTGCCACCAGCAGATCAACTAGCGGGAAGAACTACGAGCAGTACTTC. Residues: CATSRSTSGKNYEQYF. The rearrangement joins TRBV15 to TRBJ2-7, with 10 positions matching TRBD2. The CDR3 has 16 amino acids. CDR1 and CDR2 (germline): LNHNV, YYDKDF (reference sequence). The ends lost 2 bases at V and 3 bases at J; junction bases unmatched: 7.

The V and J genes are TRBV5-4 and TRBJ2-2, with no clear D. Per germline, CDR1 SGHNT and CDR2 YYREEE (reference sequence). The CDR3 totals 14 residues. The V gene lost 4 bases and the J gene lost 2 bases, with 9 bases spanning the gap. Written as DNA, the CDR3 is TGTGCCAGCAGCCTGTCGATAAACACCGGGGAGCTGTTTTTT. It yields the protein CASSLSINTGELFF.

The V and J genes are TRBV5-1 and TRBJ2-6; D tentatively fits TRBD1 or TRBD2 (5 bases each). There are 15 residues in the CDR3. The germline V and J ends were trimmed by 4 bases and 3 bases, with 11 bases remaining between them. Germline CDR1 reads SGHRS; CDR2 reads YFSETQ. Here the CDR3 DNA reads TGCGCCAGCAGCCCCGAGGGGCTTGGGGCCAACGTCCTGACTTTC. Translating it yields CASSPEGLGANVLTF. Supplemented by reference TRBV5-1 and TRBJ2-6, the full variable domain reads KAGVTQTPRYLIKTRGQQVTLSCSPISGHRSVSWYQQTPGQGLQFLFEYFSETQRNKGNFPGRFSGRQFSNSRSEMNVSTLELGDSALYLCASSPEGLGANVLTFGAGSRLTVL.

The chain carries TRBV20-1 and TRBJ2-5; D is undetermined. The CDR3 consists of 11 residues. Germline CDR1 is DFQATT and CDR2 is SNEGSKA (reference sequence). V lost 8 bases and J 2 bases, leaving 9 bases between the germline ends. This CDR3 is CSRERQETQYF. CDR3 nucleotides: TGCAGTAGAGAAAGACAAGAGACCCAGTACTTC.

The rearrangement uses TRBV6-1 and TRBJ1-6; tentatively, D is TRBD1 (6 bases). This CDR3 is built from 15 residues. Germline V lookup: CDR1 MNHNS, CDR2 SASEGT. Deletions cut 6 bases from V and 7 bases from J, with 16 bases between. The DNA for the CDR3 is TGTGCCAGCAGGACAAACCAGGGGATCAATTCACCCCTCCACTTT. Residues: CASRTNQGINSPLHF.

As to this clone: Other nucleotide sequences from this sample produce the same CDR3. The CDR3 nucleotides are TGTGCCAGCAGCAGGACAGCTAACTATGGCTACACCTTC. This sequence encodes CASSRTANYGYTF. The rearrangement uses TRBV6-5 and TRBJ1-2; a weak D match, TRBD1 (6 bases). Looked up from germline, CDR1 is MNHEY and CDR2 is SVGAGI. Trimming removed 6 bases from V and 0 bases from J, with 8 bases in between. The length of the CDR3 is 13 residues.

The CDR3 spells CASSLGQGTNQPQHF. The DNA of the CDR3 is TGTGCCAGCAGTCTAGGACAGGGGACTAATCAGCCCCAGCATTTT. The gene calls are TRBV27 and TRBJ1-5; TRBD1 agrees at 9 bases. The CDR3 spans 15 residues. The junction had 6 bases not matched to a gene; V was cut back by 5 bases and J by 4 bases. CDR1 and CDR2 from the germline V gene are MNHEY and SMNVEV (reference sequence).

The sample holds one count of this clone. The CDR3 DNA reads as TGTGCCAGCAGCTTAGCGAATGAGCAGTTCTTC. It translates to CASSLANEQFF. The rearrangement uses TRBV11-3 and TRBJ2-1; D is unclear. The germline V gene has CDR1 SGHNT and CDR2 YENEEA. Trimming took 1 base from V and 7 from J, leaving 2 bases between them. The CDR3 covers 11 residues.